The clone carrying this TCR beta chain has a handful of counts. The antigen is unknown. Libraries were prepared by immunoSEQ multiplex PCR; TCRdb keeps only in-frame clonotypes and omits some of them. The sample includes about 33,000 clones, approximately 80% of them seen just once. The CDR3 totals 15 residues. V shed 4 bases and J shed 6 bases, with 19 bases lying between them. From germline, CDR1 is SGDLS and CDR2 YYNGEE. These data are taken from a study of T cells in narcolepsy. The study's findings and limits: Reportedly, autoreactive clonotypes were serially detected in patients' blood but not controls'. Autoreactive HCRT-specific and TRIB2-specific clonotypes were marked in same-patient CSF-versus-blood CD4+ comparisons.

The rearrangement uses TRBV9 and TRBJ1-1; D not resolved. Sequenced: CD45RA- memory CD4+ T cells from PBMCs. This clonotype was obtained from a human donor with narcolepsy. The CDR3: CASSNLDGPGAEAFF. The CDR3 DNA sequence: TGTGCCAGCAGCAACCTGGACGGGCCGGGAGCTGAAGCTTTCTTT.